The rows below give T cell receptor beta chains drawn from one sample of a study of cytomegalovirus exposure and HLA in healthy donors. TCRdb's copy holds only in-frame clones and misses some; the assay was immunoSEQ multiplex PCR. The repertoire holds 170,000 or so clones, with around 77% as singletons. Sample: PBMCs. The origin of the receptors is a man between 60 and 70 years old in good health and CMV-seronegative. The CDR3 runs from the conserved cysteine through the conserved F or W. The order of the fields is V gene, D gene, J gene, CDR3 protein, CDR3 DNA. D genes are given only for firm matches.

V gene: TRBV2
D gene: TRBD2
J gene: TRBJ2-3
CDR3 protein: CASSGTSGGTSTDTQYF
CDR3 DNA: TGTGCCAGCAGTGGGACTAGCGGGGGGACTAGCACAGATACGCAGTATTTT

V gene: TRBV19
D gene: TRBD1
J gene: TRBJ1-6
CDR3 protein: CAVGGQGQGLGSPLHF
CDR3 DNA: TGTGCCGTCGGGGGACAGGGGCAGGGACTAGGCTCACCCCTCCACTTT

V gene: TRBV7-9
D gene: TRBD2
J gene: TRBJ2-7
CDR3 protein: CASSLGLAGGDEQYF
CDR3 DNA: TGTGCCAGCAGCTTAGGTTTAGCGGGAGGTGACGAGCAGTACTTC

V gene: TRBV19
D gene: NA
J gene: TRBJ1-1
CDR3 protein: CASSIVRQNTEAFF
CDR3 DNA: TGTGCCAGTAGTATTGTGAGACAGAACACTGAAGCTTTCTTT

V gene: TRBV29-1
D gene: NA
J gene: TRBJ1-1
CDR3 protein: CSVTDVNTEAFF
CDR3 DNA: TGCAGCGTGACAGACGTGAACACTGAAGCTTTCTTT

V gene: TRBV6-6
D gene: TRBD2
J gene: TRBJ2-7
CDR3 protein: CASSRLAGTYEQYF
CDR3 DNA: TGTGCCAGCAGTAGACTAGCGGGAACCTACGAGCAGTACTTC

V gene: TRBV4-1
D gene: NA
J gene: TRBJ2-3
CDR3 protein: CASSPGGSGLGTDTQYF
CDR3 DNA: TGCGCCAGCAGCCCGGGCGGGTCGGGCCTCGGCACAGATACGCAGTATTTT

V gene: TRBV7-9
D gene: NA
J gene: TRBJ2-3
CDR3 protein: CASSLRAGHSTDTQYF
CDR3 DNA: TGTGCCAGCAGCTTAAGGGCGGGGCACAGCACAGATACGCAGTATTTT

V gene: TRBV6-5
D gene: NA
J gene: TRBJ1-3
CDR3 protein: CASRDSSGNTIYF
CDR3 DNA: TGTGCCAGCAGGGACAGCTCTGGAAACACCATATATTTT

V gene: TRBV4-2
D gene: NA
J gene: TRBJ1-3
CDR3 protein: CASSQVAAGGNTIYF
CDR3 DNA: TGTGCCAGCAGCCAAGTAGCGGCAGGGGGAAACACCATATATTTT

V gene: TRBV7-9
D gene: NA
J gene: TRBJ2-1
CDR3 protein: CASSFLNEQFF
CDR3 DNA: TGTGCCAGCAGCTTTCTCAATGAGCAGTTCTTC